Shown below are 20 T cell receptor beta chains from a single sample sequenced in a study of T cell repertoires in cytomegalovirus infection. MiXCR, run by TCRdb on the reads, gives a single entry per CDR3 protein. There are about 740,000 distinct CDR3 sequences in the sample; roughly 35% occur only once, and 2.5% to 3% lies in the top ten. The specimen sequenced was PBMCs. These receptors came from a human donor in good health (CMV status not recorded). Some clones in this sample may be carry-over from other donors' samples.

This clonotype was counted between two and nine times. This chain joins TRBV6-6 and TRBJ1-2; D gene uncertain. The CDR3 has 13 residues. CDR1 MNHNY and CDR2 SVGAGI come from the germline V gene (reference sequence). The germline V and J ends were trimmed by 4 bases and 1 base, with 7 bases remaining between them. CDR3 region: CASSSQINYGYTF. For the CDR3, the DNA is TGTGCCAGCAGTTCGCAGATTAACTATGGCTACACCTTC.

The gene calls are TRBV12-3 or TRBV12-4 and TRBJ2-2; D remains unclear. V dropped 8 bases and J dropped 6 bases, with 10 bases sitting between them. The CDR3 sequence is 12 residues long. The CDR3 loop is CASPAAPGELFF. The CDR3 bases are TGTGCCAGCCCCGCAGCACCCGGGGAGCTGTTTTTT.

A remark on this clonotype: This clone may be a read error of a much larger clone one base away. CDR3 bases: TGTGCCAGCAGCTTAGGGGGGGGGTTGGAAGCTTTCTTT. Protein: CASSLGGGLEAFF. This sequence joins TRBV7-2 and TRBJ1-1, with D maybe TRBD1 (5 bases). This CDR3 contains 13 residues. Germline V CDR1 and CDR2: SGHTA, FQGNSA. V lost 1 base, J lost 8 bases, and 11 bases lay in between. The whole variable domain, remainder taken from reference TRBV7-2 and TRBJ1-1, is GAGVSQSPSNKVTEKGKDVELRCDPISGHTALYWYRQSLGQGLEFLIYFQGNSAPDKSGLPSDRFSAERTGGSVSTLTIQRTQQEDSAVYLCASSLGGGLEAFFGQGTRLTVV.

A few counts support this clonotype. V gene TRBV11-2 combines with J gene TRBJ2-3; TRBD2 matches 13 bases. CDR1 SGHAT and CDR2 FQNNGV come from the germline V gene. V was clipped by 2 bases and J by 8 bases; unmatched bases: 13. The CDR3 length is 18 residues. The CDR3 DNA reads as TGTGCCAGCAGCTTATTAATCGGGAGACTAGCGGGAGGAGTTACGCAGTATTTT. It yields the protein CASSLLIGRLAGGVTQYF.

The rearrangement links TRBV20-1 to TRBJ1-4; D is ambiguous. This CDR3 has 13 residues. Germline V CDR1 and CDR2: DFQATT, SNEGSKA (reference sequence). With 3 bases removed from V and 0 bases from J, the gap between germline ends came to 5 bases. This CDR3 reads CSASGTTNEKLFF. CDR3 DNA sequence: TGCAGTGCTAGCGGGACAACTAATGAAAAACTGTTTTTT.

This chain links TRBV6-1 with TRBJ2-7, with no clear D. The CDR3 consists of 10 residues. Germline V CDR1 and CDR2: MNHNS, SASEGT. The germline V and J ends were trimmed by 7 bases and 6 bases, with 7 bases remaining between them. CDR3 in DNA: TGTGCCAGCACTCCCCCCGAGCAGTACTTC. Protein: CASTPPEQYF.

The CDR3 protein is CASSAAQGFSYEQYF. The CDR3 bases are TGTGCCAGCAGCGCCGCACAGGGATTCTCCTACGAGCAGTACTTC. The chain combines TRBV9 with TRBJ2-7; a weak D match, TRBD1 (6 bases). Germline CDR1 reads SGDLS; CDR2 reads YYNGEE. There are 15 residues in the CDR3. The ends were cut back, 3 bases at V and 0 bases at J, with 13 bases in the middle.

The chain employs TRBV7-9 and TRBJ1-3; D gene uncertain. The CDR3 runs 13 residues. CDR1 is SEHNR and CDR2 is FQNEAQ in the germline V gene (reference sequence). V gave up 11 bases and J gave up 0 bases, with 11 bases separating them. The CDR3 protein is CAGEANSGNTIYF. CDR3 DNA: TGTGCCGGAGAAGCAAACTCTGGAAACACCATATATTTT.

This chain links TRBV20-1 with TRBJ1-5; D is undetermined. This CDR3 is built from 12 residues. Germline assignment: CDR1 DFQATT and CDR2 SNEGSKA (reference sequence). V dropped 2 bases and J dropped 11 bases, with 13 bases sitting between them. CDR3 nucleotides: TGCAGTGCTAGAATTGTGGGTTTAGCCCAGCATTTT. Protein sequence: CSARIVGLAQHF.

This clonotype was counted at least ten times. The chain links TRBV7-6 to TRBJ2-3, with 11 bases aligning to TRBD2. In germline, CDR1 is SGHVS, CDR2 FNYEAQ. Trimming at V came to 5 bases and at J to 0 bases, leaving 4 bases not matched to a gene. This CDR3 contains 16 residues. Here the CDR3 DNA reads TGTGCCAGCAGCCCAACTAGCGGGGGTAGCACAGATACGCAGTATTTT. It encodes CASSPTSGGSTDTQYF.

Turning to this clonotype: A read error may produce the germline difference seen at one junction end. The gene calls are TRBV7-7 and TRBJ2-5; D is possibly TRBD1 (5 bases). Per the germline V gene, CDR1 is SSHAT and CDR2 is FNYEAQ (reference sequence). This CDR3 region has 15 residues. The DNA for the CDR3 is TGTGCTAGCAGCTTAATCAGGGCCCCACAAGAGACCCAGTACTTC. It specifies CASSLIRAPQETQYF.

The J gene is TRBJ1-1, the V gene TRBV28; D possibly corresponds to TRBD1 (6 bases). Germline V gene sequence: CDR1 MDHEN, CDR2 SYDVKM. The CDR3 has 16 amino acids. Trimming left V 2 bases short and J 5 bases short, with 18 bases between. The CDR3 DNA sequence: TGTGCCAGCAGTTTAGTGGGGAATGGCAGGGGAACTGAAGCTTTCTTT. Its protein is CASSLVGNGRGTEAFF.

The chain recombines TRBV30 with TRBJ2-5; D gene uncertain. The CDR3 runs 14 residues. V lost 0 bases and J lost 7, with 15 bases in between. Germline V gene data show CDR1 as GTSNPN and CDR2 as SVGIG (reference sequence). CDR3 amino acids: CAWSVSGLMGTQYF. The CDR3 DNA reads TGTGCCTGGAGTGTTAGTGGGTTGATGGGGACCCAGTACTTC.

Here the CDR3 reads CASSLGARGYGYTF. CDR3 bases: TGTGCCAGCAGCTTAGGAGCCAGGGGGTATGGCTACACCTTC. The chain recombines TRBV7-9 with TRBJ1-2, with TRBD1 identical over 7 bases. V gave up 1 base and J gave up 5 bases; unmatched junction bases: 4. Germline CDR1 is SEHNR and CDR2 is FQNEAQ (reference sequence). CDR3 length: 14 amino acids.

This clonotype was picked up many times. This sequence joins TRBV12-3 or TRBV12-4 and TRBJ1-4; 7 bases fit TRBD1. V shed 6 bases and J 13 bases; nucleotides not matched to a gene: 8. The CDR3 is made up of 12 amino acids. The CDR3 DNA reads TGTGCCAGCAGCCCGACAGGGAAGGGACTGTTTTTT. It yields the protein CASSPTGKGLFF.

This clonotype was observed a few times. CDR3 loop: CASSLGQEMTGELFF. CDR3 DNA: TGTGCCAGCAGCCTGGGACAGGAGATGACCGGGGAGCTGTTTTTT. The chain couples TRBV11-3 to TRBJ2-2, with TRBD1 identical over 8 bases. CDR3 length: 15 amino acids. Germline-derived CDR1 and CDR2 are SGHNT and YENEEA. V was pared by 5 bases and J by 5 bases, with 7 bases of the junction left unmatched.

V usage is TRBV28 and J usage is TRBJ1-1; D remains ambiguous. Trimming took 5 bases from V and 5 from J, leaving 12 bases between them. This CDR3 has 13 residues. CDR1 MDHEN and CDR2 SYDVKM come from the germline V gene. CDR3 amino acids: CASSARLPTEAFF. In nucleotides, the CDR3 is TGTGCCAGCAGTGCCCGACTGCCAACTGAAGCTTTCTTT.

The table lists this clonotype with a count of one. The chain uses TRBV7-3 and TRBJ1-2, with a tentative D call TRBD1 (6 bases). Germline assignment: CDR1 SGHTA and CDR2 FQGTGA. V shed 5 bases and J shed 4 bases, with 14 bases lying between them. The CDR3 has 14 amino acids. CDR3 sequence (DNA): TGTGCCAGCAGCCCCGGACAGACTGCCTATGGCTACACCTTC. Its protein product is CASSPGQTAYGYTF.

This rearrangement joins TRBV27 to TRBJ2-1; TRBD2 matches at 9 bases. The CDR3 extends over 15 amino acids. From germline, CDR1 is MNHEY and CDR2 SMNVEV (reference sequence). With 7 bases clipped from V and 6 bases from J, the junction kept 10 bases outside the gene matches. The CDR3 region has the DNA TGTGCCAGCACCGCGAATCGAGCGGGGGGCAATGAGCAGTTCTTC. Residues: CASTANRAGGNEQFF.

This clonotype appeared a few times. The chain uses TRBV5-5 and TRBJ1-1; tentatively, D is TRBD1 (6 bases). The germline V gene has CDR1 SGHKS and CDR2 YYEKEE (reference sequence). V lost 2 bases to trimming and J lost 0 bases, with 14 bases between them. The CDR3 has 16 residues. Here the CDR3 DNA reads TGTGCCAGCAGCTTCCTGAGGACAGCCATGAACACTGAAGCTTTCTTT. This codes for CASSFLRTAMNTEAFF.